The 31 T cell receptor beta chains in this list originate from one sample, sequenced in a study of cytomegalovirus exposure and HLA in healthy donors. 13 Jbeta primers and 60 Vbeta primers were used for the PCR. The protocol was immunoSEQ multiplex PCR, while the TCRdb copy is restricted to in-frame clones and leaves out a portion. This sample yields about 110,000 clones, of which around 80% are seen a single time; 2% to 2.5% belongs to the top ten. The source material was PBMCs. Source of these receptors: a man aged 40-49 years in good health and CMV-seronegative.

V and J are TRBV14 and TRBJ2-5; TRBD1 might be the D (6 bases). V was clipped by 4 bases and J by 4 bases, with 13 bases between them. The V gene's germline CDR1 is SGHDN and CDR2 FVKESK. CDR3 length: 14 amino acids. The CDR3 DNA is TGTGCCAGCAGCCTTACAGGGTGGAGAGAGACCCAGTACTTC. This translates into CASSLTGWRETQYF.

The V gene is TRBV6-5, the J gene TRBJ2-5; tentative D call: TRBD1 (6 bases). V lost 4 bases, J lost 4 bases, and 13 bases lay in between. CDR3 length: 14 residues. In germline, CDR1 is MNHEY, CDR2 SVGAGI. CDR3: CASSFRDNRETQYF. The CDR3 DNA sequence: TGTGCCAGCAGTTTCCGGGACAACCGAGAGACCCAGTACTTC.

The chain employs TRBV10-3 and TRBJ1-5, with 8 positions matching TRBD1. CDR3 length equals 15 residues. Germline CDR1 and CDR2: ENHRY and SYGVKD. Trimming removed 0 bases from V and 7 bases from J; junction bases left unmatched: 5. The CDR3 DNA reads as TGTGCCATCAGTGAGTCGGCAGGGGGCATGCAGCCCCAGCATTTT. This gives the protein CAISESAGGMQPQHF.

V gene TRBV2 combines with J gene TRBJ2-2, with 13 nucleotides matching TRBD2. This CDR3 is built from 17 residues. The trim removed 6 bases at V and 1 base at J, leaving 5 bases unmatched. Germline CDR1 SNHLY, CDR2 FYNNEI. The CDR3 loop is CASSRLAGGLNTGELFF. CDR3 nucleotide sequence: TGTGCCAGCAGCAGACTAGCGGGGGGCTTGAACACCGGGGAGCTGTTTTTT.

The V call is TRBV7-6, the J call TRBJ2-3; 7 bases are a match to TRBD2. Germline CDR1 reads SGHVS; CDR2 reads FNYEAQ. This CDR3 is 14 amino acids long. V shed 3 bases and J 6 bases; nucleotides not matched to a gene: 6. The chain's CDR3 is CASSLAAGVDTQYF. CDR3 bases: TGTGCCAGCAGCTTGGCGGCGGGGGTCGATACGCAGTATTTT.

Written as DNA, the CDR3 is TGTGCCAGCAGCTTAGAACAAATGGATGGCTACACCTTC. Amino acid sequence: CASSLEQMDGYTF. This sequence joins TRBV7-9 and TRBJ1-2, with unresolved D. The CDR3 extends over 13 amino acids. The V end lost 1 base, the J end lost 6 bases, and 9 bases lay between the germline ends. Per the germline V gene, CDR1 is SEHNR and CDR2 is FQNEAQ (reference sequence).

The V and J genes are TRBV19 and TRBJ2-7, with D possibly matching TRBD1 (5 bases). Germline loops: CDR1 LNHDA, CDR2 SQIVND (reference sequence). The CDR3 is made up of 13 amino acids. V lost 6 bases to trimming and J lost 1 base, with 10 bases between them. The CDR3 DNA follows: TGTGCCAGTAGCCCTCGGACATCCTACGAGCAGTACTTC. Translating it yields CASSPRTSYEQYF.

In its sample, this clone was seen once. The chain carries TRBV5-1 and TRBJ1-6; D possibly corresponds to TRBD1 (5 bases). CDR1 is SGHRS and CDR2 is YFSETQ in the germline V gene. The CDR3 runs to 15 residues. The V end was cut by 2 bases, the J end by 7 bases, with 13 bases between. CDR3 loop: CASSLSSGKNSPLHF. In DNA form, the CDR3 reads TGCGCCAGCAGCTTAAGCTCAGGGAAAAATTCACCCCTCCACTTT.

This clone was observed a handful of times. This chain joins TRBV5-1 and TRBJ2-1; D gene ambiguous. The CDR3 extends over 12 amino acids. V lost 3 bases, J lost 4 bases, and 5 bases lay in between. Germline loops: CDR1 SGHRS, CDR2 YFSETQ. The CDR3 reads CASSYRYNEQFF. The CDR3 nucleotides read TGCGCCAGCAGCTACAGATACAATGAGCAGTTCTTC.

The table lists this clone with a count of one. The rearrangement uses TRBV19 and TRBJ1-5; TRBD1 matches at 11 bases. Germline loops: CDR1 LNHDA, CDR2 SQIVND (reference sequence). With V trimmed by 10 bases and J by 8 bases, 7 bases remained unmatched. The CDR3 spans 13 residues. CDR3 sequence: CATRDRGKEPQHF. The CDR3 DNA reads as TGTGCCACAAGGGACAGGGGGAAGGAGCCCCAGCATTTT.

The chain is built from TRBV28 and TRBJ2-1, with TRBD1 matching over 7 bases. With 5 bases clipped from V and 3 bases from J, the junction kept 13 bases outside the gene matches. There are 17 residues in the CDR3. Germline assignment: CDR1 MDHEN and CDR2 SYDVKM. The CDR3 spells CASSPNVGAGGYNEQFF. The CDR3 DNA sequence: TGTGCCAGCAGTCCTAATGTGGGGGCAGGGGGCTACAATGAGCAGTTCTTC.

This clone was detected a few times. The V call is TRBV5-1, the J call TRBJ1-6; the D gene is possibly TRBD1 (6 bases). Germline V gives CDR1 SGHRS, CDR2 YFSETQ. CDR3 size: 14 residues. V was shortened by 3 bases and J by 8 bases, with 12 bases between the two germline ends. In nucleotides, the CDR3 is TGCGCCAGCAGCTCCCAACAGGGAGATTCACCCCTCCACTTT. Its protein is CASSSQQGDSPLHF.

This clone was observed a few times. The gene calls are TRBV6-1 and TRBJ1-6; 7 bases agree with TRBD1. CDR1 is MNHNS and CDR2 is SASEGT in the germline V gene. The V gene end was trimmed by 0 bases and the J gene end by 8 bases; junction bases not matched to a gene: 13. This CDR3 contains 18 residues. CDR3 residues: CASSEALRQGSRDSPLHF. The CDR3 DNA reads TGTGCCAGCAGTGAAGCGCTCCGACAGGGTAGTAGGGATTCACCCCTCCACTTT.

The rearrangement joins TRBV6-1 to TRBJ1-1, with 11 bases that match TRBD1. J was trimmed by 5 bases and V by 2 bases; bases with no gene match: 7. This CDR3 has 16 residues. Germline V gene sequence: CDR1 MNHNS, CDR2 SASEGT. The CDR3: CASSESIGQGATEAFF. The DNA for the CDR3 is TGTGCCAGCAGTGAATCTATTGGACAGGGGGCGACTGAAGCTTTCTTT.

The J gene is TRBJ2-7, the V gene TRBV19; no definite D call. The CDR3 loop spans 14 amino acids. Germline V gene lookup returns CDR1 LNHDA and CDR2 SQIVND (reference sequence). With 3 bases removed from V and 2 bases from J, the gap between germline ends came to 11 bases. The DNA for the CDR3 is TGTGCCAGTAGTATCAAAAGAGATACCTACGAGCAGTACTTC. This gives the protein CASSIKRDTYEQYF.

The CDR3 region is CASTRDRGPTHLDLAKNIQYF. Here the CDR3 DNA reads TGTGCCAGCACCCGGGACAGGGGCCCTACTCACCTTGATCTAGCCAAAAACATTCAGTACTTC. The chain couples TRBV2 to TRBJ2-4; 10 bases are a match to TRBD1. Germline V gene data show CDR1 as SNHLY and CDR2 as FYNNEI. V trimming: 7 bases; J trimming: 0 bases; junction bases outside the gene matches: 21. This CDR3 comprises 21 residues.

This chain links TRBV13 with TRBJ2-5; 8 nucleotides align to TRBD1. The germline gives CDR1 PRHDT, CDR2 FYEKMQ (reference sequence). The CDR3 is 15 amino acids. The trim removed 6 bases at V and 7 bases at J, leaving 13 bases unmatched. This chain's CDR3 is CASSTRDRTQGTQYF. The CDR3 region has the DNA TGTGCCAGCAGTACCCGGGACAGGACTCAGGGGACCCAGTACTTC.

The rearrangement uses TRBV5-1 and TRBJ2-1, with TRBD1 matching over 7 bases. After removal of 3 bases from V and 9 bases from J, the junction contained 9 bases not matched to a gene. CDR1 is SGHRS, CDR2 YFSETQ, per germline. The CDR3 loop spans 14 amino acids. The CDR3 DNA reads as TGCGCCAGCAGCTACCGACAGGCAGGGGGTGAGCAGTTCTTC. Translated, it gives CASSYRQAGGEQFF.

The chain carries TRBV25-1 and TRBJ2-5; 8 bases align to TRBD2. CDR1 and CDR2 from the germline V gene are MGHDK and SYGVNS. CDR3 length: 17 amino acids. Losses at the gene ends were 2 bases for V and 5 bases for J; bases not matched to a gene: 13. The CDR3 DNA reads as TGTGCCAGCAGTGAACGATCGGGAGGGGCCGGGAGGGAGACCCAGTACTTC. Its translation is CASSERSGGAGRETQYF.

The chain's CDR3 is CASSLLGAGGPETQYF. The CDR3 nucleotides are TGTGCCAGCAGCTTGTTGGGAGCGGGGGGGCCAGAGACCCAGTACTTC. The V gene is TRBV5-4, the J gene TRBJ2-5, with 10 bases matching TRBD2. The ends lost 1 base at V and 4 bases at J; junction bases unmatched: 7. CDR3 size: 16 residues. Germline V lookup: CDR1 SGHNT, CDR2 YYREEE (reference sequence).

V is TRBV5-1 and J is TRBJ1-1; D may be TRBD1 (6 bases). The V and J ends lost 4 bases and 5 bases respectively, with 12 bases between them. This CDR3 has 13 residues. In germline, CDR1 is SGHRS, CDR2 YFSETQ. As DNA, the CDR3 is TGCGCCAGCAGCCAACAGGGTCGGACTGAAGCTTTCTTT. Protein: CASSQQGRTEAFF.

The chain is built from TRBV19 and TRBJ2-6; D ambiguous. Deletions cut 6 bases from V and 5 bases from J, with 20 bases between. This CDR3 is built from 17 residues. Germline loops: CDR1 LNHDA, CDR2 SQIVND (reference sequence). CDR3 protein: CASRKLTARRRANVLTF. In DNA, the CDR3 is TGTGCCAGTAGAAAACTGACCGCCCGGCGGCGGGCCAACGTCCTGACTTTC.

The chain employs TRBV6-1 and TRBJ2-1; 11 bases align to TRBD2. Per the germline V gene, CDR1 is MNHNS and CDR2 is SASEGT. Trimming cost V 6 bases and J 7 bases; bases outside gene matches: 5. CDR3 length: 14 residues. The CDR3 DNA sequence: TGTGCCAGCAGGACTAGCGGGGAGGGGAATGAGCAGTTCTTC. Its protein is CASRTSGEGNEQFF.

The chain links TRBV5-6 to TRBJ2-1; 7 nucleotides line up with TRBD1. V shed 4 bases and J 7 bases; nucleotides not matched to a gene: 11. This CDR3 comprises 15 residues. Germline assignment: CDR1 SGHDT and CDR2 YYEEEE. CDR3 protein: CASSSRDRVGNEQFF. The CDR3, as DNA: TGTGCCAGCAGCAGTAGAGACAGGGTGGGAAATGAGCAGTTCTTC.

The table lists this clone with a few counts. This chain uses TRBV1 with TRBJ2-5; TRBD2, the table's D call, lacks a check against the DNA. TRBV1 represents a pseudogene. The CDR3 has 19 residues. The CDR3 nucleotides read TGCACCAGCAGCCAAGAGAACAGGACTAGCGGGGGGTCCCAAGAGACCCAGTACTTC. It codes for CTSSQENRTSGGSQETQYF.

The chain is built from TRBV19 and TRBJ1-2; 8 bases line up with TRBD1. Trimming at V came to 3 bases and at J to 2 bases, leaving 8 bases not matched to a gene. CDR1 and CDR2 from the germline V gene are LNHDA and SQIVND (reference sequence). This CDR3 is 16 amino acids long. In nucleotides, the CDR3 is TGTGCCAGTAGTATCCGTACAGGGGGACTGAACTATGGCTACACCTTC. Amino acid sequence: CASSIRTGGLNYGYTF.

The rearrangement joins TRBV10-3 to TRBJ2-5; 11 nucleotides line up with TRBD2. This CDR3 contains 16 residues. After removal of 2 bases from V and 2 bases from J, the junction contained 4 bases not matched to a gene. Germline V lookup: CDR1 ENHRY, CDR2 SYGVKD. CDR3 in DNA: TGTGCCATCAGTGAGACTAGCGGGGGCCCTCAAGAGACCCAGTACTTC. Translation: CAISETSGGPQETQYF.

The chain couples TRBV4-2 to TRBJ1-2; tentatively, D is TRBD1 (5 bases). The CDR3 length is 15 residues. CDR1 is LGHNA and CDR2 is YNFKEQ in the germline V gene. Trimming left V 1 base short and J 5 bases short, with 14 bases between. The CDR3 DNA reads TGTGCCAGCAGCCAAGGGGTCGGGGGATCTTATGGCTACACCTTC. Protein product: CASSQGVGGSYGYTF.

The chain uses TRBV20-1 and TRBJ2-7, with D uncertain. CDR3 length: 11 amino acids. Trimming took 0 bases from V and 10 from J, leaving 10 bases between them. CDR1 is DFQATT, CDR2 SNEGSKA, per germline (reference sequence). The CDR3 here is CSARDPPQQYF. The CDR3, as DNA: TGCAGTGCTAGAGATCCCCCCCAACAGTACTTC.

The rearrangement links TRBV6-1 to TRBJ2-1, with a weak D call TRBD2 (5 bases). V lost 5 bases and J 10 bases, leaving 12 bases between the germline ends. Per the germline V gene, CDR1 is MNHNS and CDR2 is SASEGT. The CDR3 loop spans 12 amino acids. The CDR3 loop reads CASSRTEGEQFF. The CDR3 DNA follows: TGTGCCAGCAGTAGGACTGAGGGAGAGCAGTTCTTC.

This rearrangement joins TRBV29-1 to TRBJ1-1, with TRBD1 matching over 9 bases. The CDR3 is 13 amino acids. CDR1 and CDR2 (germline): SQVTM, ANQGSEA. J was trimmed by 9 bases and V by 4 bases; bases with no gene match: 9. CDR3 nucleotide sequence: TGCAGCGTTGTGCCACAGGGGGCTGGGAAAGCTTTCTTT. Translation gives CSVVPQGAGKAFF.